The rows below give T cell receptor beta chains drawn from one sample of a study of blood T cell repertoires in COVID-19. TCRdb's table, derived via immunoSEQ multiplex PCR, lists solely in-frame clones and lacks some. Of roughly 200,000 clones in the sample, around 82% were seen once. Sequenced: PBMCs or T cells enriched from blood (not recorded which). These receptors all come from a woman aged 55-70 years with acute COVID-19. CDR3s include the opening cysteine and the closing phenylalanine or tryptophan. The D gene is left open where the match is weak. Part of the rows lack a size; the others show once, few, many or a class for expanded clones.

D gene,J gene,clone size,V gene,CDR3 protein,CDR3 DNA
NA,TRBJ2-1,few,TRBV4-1,CASSQDQLARYNEQFF,TGCGCCAGCAGCCAAGATCAACTAGCCCGCTACAATGAGCAGTTCTTC
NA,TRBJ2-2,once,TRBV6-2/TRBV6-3,CASSWAATGELFF,TGTGCCAGCAGTTGGGCAGCCACCGGGGAGCTGTTTTTT
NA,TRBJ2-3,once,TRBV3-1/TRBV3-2,CASSQPNKSPQF,TGTGCCAGCAGCCAACCCAATAAAAGCCCCCAATTT
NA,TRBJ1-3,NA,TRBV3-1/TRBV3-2,CASSPIRGATGNTIYF,TGTGCCAGCAGCCCGATCCGGGGAGCCACTGGAAACACCATATATTTT
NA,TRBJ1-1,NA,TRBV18,CASSPEAEAFF,TGTGCCAGCTCACCAGAGGCTGAAGCTTTCTTT
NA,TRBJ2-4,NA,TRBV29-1,CSVRGTKNIQYF,TGCAGCGTCAGGGGAACCAAAAACATTCAGTACTTC
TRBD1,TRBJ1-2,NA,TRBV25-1,CASSEWDPDRGGYTF,TGTGCCAGCAGTGAATGGGATCCGGACAGGGGTGGCTACACCTTC
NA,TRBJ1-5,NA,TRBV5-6,CASSLGESQPQHF,TGTGCCAGCAGCTTGGGCGAGAGTCAGCCCCAGCATTTT
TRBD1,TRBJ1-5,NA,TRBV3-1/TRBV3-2,CASSQATGNTDQPQHF,TGTGCCAGCAGCCAAGCGACAGGGAATACTGATCAGCCCCAGCATTTT
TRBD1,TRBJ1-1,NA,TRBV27,CASSPRMGTGEGF,TGTGCCAGCAGCCCCCGAATGGGGACAGGGGAGGGCTTT
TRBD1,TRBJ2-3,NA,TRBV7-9,CASSLGTGIHTDTQYF,TGTGCCAGCAGCTTAGGGACAGGGATACACACAGATACGCAGTATTTT
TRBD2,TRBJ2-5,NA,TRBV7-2,CASSVPSGGGRKTQYF,TGTGCCAGCAGCGTCCCTAGCGGGGGGGGGAGGAAGACCCAGTACTTC